The sequence of this TCR beta chain was determined in a study of blood T cell repertoires in COVID-19. About the study: Collection of acute and convalescent COVID-19 samples took place in the United States, Italy and Spain. T cells, B-cell-depleted T cells, or PBMCs provided the cDNA or gDNA that served as material.

In the original workflow: By means of reference gene primer amplification, nucleated cell counts were estimated. Sequencing was performed with immunoSEQ multiplex PCR; in TCRdb, only in-frame clones are kept and a portion is missing. V and J calls and clone size are given by that table; D and trimming were obtained from the DNA. The sample has 270,000 or so clones; almost 90% are singletons. V shed 6 bases, J shed 1 base, and the junction held 5 bases outside the gene matches. Looked up from germline, CDR1 is LNHDA and CDR2 is SQIVND (reference sequence). The CDR3 has 14 amino acids. The V and J genes are TRBV19 and TRBJ2-5, with 7 positions matching TRBD1. The clonotype originates from a woman aged 60 to 75 with COVID-19, enrolled during active disease. Sequences were obtained from peripheral blood. In DNA form, the CDR3 reads TGTGCCAGTAGGACCAGGGGGACCCAAGAGACCCAGTACTTC. It translates to CASRTRGTQETQYF.